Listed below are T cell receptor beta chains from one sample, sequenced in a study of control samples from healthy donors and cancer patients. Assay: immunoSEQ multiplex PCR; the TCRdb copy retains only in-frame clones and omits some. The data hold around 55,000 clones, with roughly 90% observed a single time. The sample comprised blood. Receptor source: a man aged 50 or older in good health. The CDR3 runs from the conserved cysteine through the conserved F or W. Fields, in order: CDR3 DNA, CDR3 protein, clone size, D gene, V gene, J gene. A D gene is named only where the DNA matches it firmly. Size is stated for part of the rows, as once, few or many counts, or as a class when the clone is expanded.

TGTGCCAGCAGCGTCTGGGCCAGCGCCGGGGGCACAGATACGCAGTATTTT	CASSVWASAGGTDTQYF	-	-	TRBV7-6	TRBJ2-3
TGTGCCAGCAGCTCCCGGGACAGGGTACAATCAGCCCAGCATTTT	CASSSRDRVQSAQHF	-	TRBD1	TRBV5-5	TRBJ1-5
TGTGCCAGCAGCTTAGTAGCGGGAGAGCAGTTCTTC	CASSLVAGEQFF	-	TRBD2	TRBV7-2	TRBJ2-1
TGTGCCAGCAGCTTAGGACAGGCGTCCTACGAGCAGTACTTC	CASSLGQASYEQYF	-	-	TRBV7-2	TRBJ2-7
TGTGCCAGCAGTTTATGGGACGGAACCTACGAGCAGTACTTC	CASSLWDGTYEQYF	-	-	TRBV27	TRBJ2-7
TGTGCCAGCAGCTTACTACTGACTAGCCCTTCCTACAATGAGCAGTTCTTC	CASSLLLTSPSYNEQFF	-	TRBD2	TRBV11-3	TRBJ2-1
TGTGCCAGCAGCATTGTCACAACCGGCGAGCAGTACTTC	CASSIVTTGEQYF	-	-	TRBV7-3	TRBJ2-7
TGTGCCAGCAGTGGAGCGGGTTACGAGCAGTACTTC	CASSGAGYEQYF	once	-	TRBV6-1	TRBJ2-7
TGTGCCAGTAGTGGGACAGCCCTTAATTCACCCCTCCACTTT	CASSGTALNSPLHF	-	TRBD1	TRBV19	TRBJ1-6
TGTGCCAGCAGCACCTCGGATGCCTCCTACGAGCAGTACTTC	CASSTSDASYEQYF	once	-	TRBV7-3	TRBJ2-7
TGTGCCAGCAGCTTAGGCTGGCCATACCTGAACACTGAAGCTTTCTTT	CASSLGWPYLNTEAFF	once	-	TRBV11-1	TRBJ1-1
TGCGCCAGCAGCCTGGGACAGCAAGAGACCCAGTACTTC	CASSLGQQETQYF	-	TRBD1	TRBV5-1	TRBJ2-5
TGTGCCAGCAGTTCCCTCCACAGGGGCGGTGTAGATACGCAGTATTTT	CASSSLHRGGVDTQYF	-	TRBD1	TRBV27	TRBJ2-3
TGTGCCACCCGGGCCCTTGAAACCGGGGAGCTGTTTTTT	CATRALETGELFF	-	-	TRBV10-3	TRBJ2-2
TGTGCCTGGAGTGGGAGGGCCTCTTATCAGCCCCAGCATTTT	CAWSGRASYQPQHF	-	-	TRBV30	TRBJ1-5
TGTGCCAGCAGCTTGGGGGGGATAGTCACAGATACGCAGTATTTT	CASSLGGIVTDTQYF	-	-	TRBV5-4	TRBJ2-3
TGTGCCATCAAAATGTCGTTGGGGGCCGAGCAGTACTTC	CAIKMSLGAEQYF	-	-	TRBV10-3	TRBJ2-7
TGCGCCAGCAGCCAAGGAGCGGGAGGGTTCAGTAACTACGAGCAGTACTTC	CASSQGAGGFSNYEQYF	-	TRBD2	TRBV4-1	TRBJ2-7
TGTGCCACCAGTGGCAGCACCGGGGAGCTGTTTTTT	CATSGSTGELFF	-	-	TRBV24-1	TRBJ2-2
TGTGCCAGTAGTATAAGCCGGACCAGCTCCTACGAGCAGTACTTC	CASSISRTSSYEQYF	few	-	TRBV19	TRBJ2-7
TGTGCCAGCAGCTTAAGTAAAAAATACTTGGGGGGTGAGACCCAGTACTTC	CASSLSKKYLGGETQYF	-	-	TRBV7-2	TRBJ2-5
TGTGCCAGCAGCTTAGACAGGGGCGCTGGAAACACCATATATTTT	CASSLDRGAGNTIYF	few	TRBD1	TRBV7-9	TRBJ1-3
TGTGCCAGCAGCCAAGGGGGGCTCGGCACAGATACGCAGTATTTT	CASSQGGLGTDTQYF	-	-	TRBV11-2	TRBJ2-3
TGTGCCAGCAGCCAAGATCCGTCGTCCGGCGGCACCGGGGAGCTGTTTTTT	CASSQDPSSGGTGELFF	-	-	TRBV3-1/TRBV3-2	TRBJ2-2